The TCR beta chain under discussion was sequenced for a study of cytotoxic CD8 clonotypes in ibrutinib-treated CLL. Study overall: Outcomes included approximately 25 partial and 2 complete responses; after median around 5.5 years, 14 stayed remitted and about 12 progressed. Findings of the study overall: Rare overall, public clonotypes shrank or held steady under therapy.

In regard to this clone: Its antigen is not identified.

Trimming stripped 4 bases from V and 3 bases from J, with 14 bases between. The V gene's germline CDR1 is SGHNT and CDR2 YYREEE (reference sequence). The CDR3 totals 14 residues. Produced via immunoSEQ multiplex PCR; TCRdb's table is partial and in-frame only. This table holds 20,000 to 30,000 clones, approximately 68% found once. The origin of this receptor is a human donor with chronic lymphocytic leukemia. This chain joins TRBV5-4 and TRBJ2-7; the D gene is possibly TRBD2 (5 bases). Specimen: PBMCs, collected after 24 months of ibrutinib treatment. The CDR3 loop is CASSTGGLHYEQYF. DNA of the CDR3: TGTGCCAGCAGCACCGGTGGACTCCACTACGAGCAGTACTTC.